This TCR beta chain was recorded in a study of blood T cell repertoires in COVID-19. Overall study context: Donors in the United States, Italy and Spain gave samples during acute or convalescent COVID-19.

Generated by immunoSEQ multiplex PCR, the TCRdb table keeps only in-frame clones and is missing some. The data contain 55,000 to 70,000 clones, nearly 90% of them singletons. This CDR3 has 15 residues. CDR1 MDHEN and CDR2 SYDVKM come from the germline V gene. Trimming removed 6 bases at V and 6 bases at J, with 18 bases between. Material for sequencing was peripheral blood. The rearrangement links TRBV28 to TRBJ1-5, with TRBD1 as a possible D gene (5 bases). The receptor was isolated from a woman aged 50 to 60 with COVID-19, enrolled during active disease. CDR3 loop: CASSPAGWSGQPQHF. DNA of the CDR3: TGTGCCAGCAGCCCAGCAGGGTGGTCGGGTCAGCCCCAGCATTTT.